Below are 6 T cell receptor beta chains sequenced from a single sample in a study of T cells in Graves' hyperthyroidism and ophthalmopathy. The TCR beta CDR3 regions underwent amplification using RNA transcripts as the source. HTBI primers were used for first-round RT-PCR of the TCR CDR3. A single record per CDR3 protein comes from TCRdb applying MiXCR to the multiplex PCR reads. The sample consists of about 640,000 distinct CDR3 sequences, roughly 14% of them appearing once. The specimen was blood. The receptors were sampled from a woman aged 50 to 60 with Graves' ophthalmopathy.

This clonotype appeared many times. V gene TRBV7-2 combines with J gene TRBJ1-2; TRBD1 matches at 7 bases. Germline CDR1 is SGHTA and CDR2 is FQGNSA. V trimming: 5 bases; J trimming: 4 bases; junction bases outside the gene matches: 10. This CDR3 region has 15 residues. The CDR3 loop is CASSENSGTAYGYTF. For the CDR3, the DNA is TGTGCCAGCAGCGAAAACTCCGGGACAGCCTATGGCTACACCTTC.

The chain recombines TRBV5-1 with TRBJ2-7; 12 nucleotides match TRBD2. This CDR3 region has 18 residues. The germline CDR1 and CDR2 sequences are SGHRS and YFSETQ. V lost 0 bases, J lost 0 bases, and 7 bases stayed unmatched. The CDR3 region is CASSLASGRDFFSYEQYF. The DNA of the CDR3 is TGCGCCAGCAGCTTGGCTAGCGGGAGGGATTTTTTCTCCTACGAGCAGTACTTC.

Regarding this clonotype: A much larger clone differs by one base, so this may be a read error. The chain couples TRBV28 to TRBJ2-5, with D possibly matching TRBD2 (5 bases). Trimming pared 5 bases from V and 7 bases from J, leaving 20 bases between. This CDR3 is built from 15 residues. Looked up from germline, CDR1 is MDHEN and CDR2 is SYDVKM. The CDR3 sequence: CASSPQADREGTQYF. Here the CDR3 DNA reads TGTGCCAGCAGTCCACAAGCGGATAGGGAAGGGACCCAGTACTTC.

This chain joins TRBV6-2 or TRBV6-3 and TRBJ2-3; D is undetermined. This CDR3 has 13 amino acids. CDR1 MNHEY and CDR2 SVGEGT come from the germline V gene. V was pared by 5 bases and J by 6 bases, with 12 bases between. The CDR3 DNA sequence: TGTGCCAGCAGTCTGAATACCCGGGATACGCAGTATTTT. As protein: CASSLNTRDTQYF.

This clonotype has at least ten counts. This sequence joins TRBV7-2 and TRBJ2-5, with TRBD2 as a possible D gene (6 bases). CDR1 and CDR2 from the germline V gene are SGHTA and FQGNSA. This CDR3 comprises 14 residues. The V end lost 1 base, the J end lost 5 bases, and 11 bases lay between the germline ends. Here the CDR3 reads CASSLGAGGETQYF. The CDR3 DNA reads TGTGCCAGCAGCTTAGGAGCGGGTGGGGAGACCCAGTACTTC.

As DNA, the CDR3 is TGTGCCAGCAGTGAATGGACCCAGTACTTC. Translating it yields CASSEWTQYF. The chain uses TRBV2 and TRBJ2-5, with D unresolved. CDR3 size: 10 residues. The germline V and J ends were trimmed by 2 bases and 7 bases, with 2 bases remaining between them. CDR1 is SNHLY and CDR2 is FYNNEI in the germline V gene.